A single T cell receptor beta chain is shown here with its context. The antigen remains unidentified. This entry is derived from a study of T cells in tuberculosis. Study information: In South Africa, adults with active tuberculosis were compared with IGRA-negative and latently infected IGRA-positive adolescents.

Each donor contributed roughly 92,000 T cells on average, unsorted. The CDR3 covers 16 residues. The trim removed 5 bases at V and 10 bases at J, leaving 17 bases unmatched. CDR1 is SEHNR, CDR2 FQNEAQ, per germline (reference sequence). The table came from immunoSEQ multiplex PCR; TCRdb's copy has only in-frame clones and leaves some out. The table has tens of thousands of clones, around 87% seen once. Findings and limits, study-wide: Shorter CDR3-alpha in active tuberculosis partly drove smaller distances.

The sequence was obtained from a donor aged 5 to 30 with latent tuberculosis or without tuberculosis infection. The V gene is TRBV7-9, the J gene TRBJ2-1; the match to TRBD1 covers 7 bases. Sequenced: PBMCs. CDR3 coding DNA: TGTGCCAGCAGCCCCAGGACAGGCCTTAGATCTACCGAGCAGTTCTTC. Translating it yields CASSPRTGLRSTEQFF. Together with reference TRBV7-9 and TRBJ2-1, the CDR3 gives the full variable domain: DTGVSQNPRHKITKRGQNVTFRCDPISEHNRLYWYRQTLGQGPEFLTYFQNEAQLEKSRLLSDRFSAERPKGSFSTLEIQRTEQGDSAMYLCASSPRTGLRSTEQFFGPGTRLTVL.